This T cell receptor (beta chain) appears in the sequencing data of a study of blood T cell repertoires in COVID-19. Followed over time, Seattle patients had been enrolled while infection was active. Sequencing used immunoSEQ multiplex PCR; TCRdb keeps in-frame clones, though not all of them. The sample has fewer than 200,000 clones; roughly 78% are singletons. About this clone itself: Germline and junction disagree at one end, which may indicate a read error.

The CDR3 is 14 residues long. Per germline, CDR1 SGHRS and CDR2 YFSETQ. The material sequenced was peripheral blood. The V call is TRBV5-1, the J call TRBJ2-1; 7 nucleotides line up with TRBD2. The receptor comes from a woman aged 55 to 70 with COVID-19, enrolled during active disease. In DNA form, the CDR3 reads TGCGCCAGCAGTCCTGGTGGGGGGGTGGAAGAGAAGATCTTC. Amino acids: CASSPGGGVEEKIF.